Sequencing of this TCR beta chain was carried out in a study of T cell responses to AZD1222 COVID-19 vaccine. The study's findings and limits: Nearly half of unique spike-specific TCRs reportedly avoided B.1.351 and B.1.1.7 mutated regions. The study identified only a handful of AZD1222 recipients as seropositive at baseline.

Some clones are missing from TCRdb's copy, which holds only in-frame ones; the method was immunoSEQ multiplex PCR. The table has around 130,000 clones, roughly 92% seen once. With regard to this clone: Its cognate antigen is unknown.

Germline CDR1 and CDR2: MNHEY and SVGAGI. The CDR3 totals 15 residues. V shed 5 bases and J 6 bases; nucleotides not matched to a gene: 6. The material sequenced was peripheral blood, taken on day 0 of AZD1222 vaccination. The chain joins TRBV6-5 to TRBJ1-4, with 10 bases lining up with TRBD1. The receptor comes from an adult in good health. Written as DNA, the CDR3 is TGTGCCAGCAGTCGGGGGACAGGGGAGTATGAAAAACTGTTTTTT. This encodes CASSRGTGEYEKLFF.